The source of this TCR beta chain is a study of T cell changes during pregnancy in multiple sclerosis. V shed 2 bases and J shed 2 bases, with 9 bases lying between them. CDR1 and CDR2 from the germline V gene are KGHSH and LQKENI. The CDR3 runs 14 residues. This table comes from immunoSEQ multiplex PCR, and its TCRdb copy is limited to in-frame clones, with some not included. The repertoire includes 95,000 to 100,000 clones, about 91% of them detected once, and roughly 3% sits in the top ten. Sequencing was performed on peripheral blood, taken in the second trimester of pregnancy. The sequence was collected from a female donor with multiple sclerosis, enrolled in a pregnancy study. This chain joins TRBV18 and TRBJ2-5; D unresolved. The CDR3, as DNA: TGTGCCAGCTCACCAAGGCAGACACAAGAGACCCAGTACTTC. This translates into CASSPRQTQETQYF. The entire variable domain, with the rest obtained from reference TRBV18 and TRBJ2-5, is as follows: NAGVMQNPRHLVRRRGQEARLRCSPMKGHSHVYWYRQLPEEGLKFMVYLQKENIIDESGMPKERFSAEFPKEGPSILRIQQVVRGDSAAYFCASSPRQTQETQYFGPGTRLLVL.